This TCR beta chain stems from a study of cytomegalovirus exposure and HLA in healthy donors. Notes on the study in general: Altogether, some 170 TCR beta chains were recorded as cytomegalovirus-associated. Previously analyzed data showed that most TCR beta V segments were productive at a frequency of about 90% or about 30%.

60 Vbeta and 13 Jbeta primers were used in PCR. Generated by immunoSEQ multiplex PCR, the TCRdb table keeps only in-frame clones and is missing some. The sample records fewer than 150,000 clones, around 80% being singletons. In regard to this clone: As yet, its antigen is unknown.

The CDR3 has 14 residues. Germline lookup yields CDR1 SGDLS and CDR2 YYNGEE. V gave up 0 bases and J gave up 3 bases, with 9 bases separating them. This rearrangement joins TRBV9 to TRBJ2-5; D perhaps matches TRBD1 (6 bases). Sequencing input: PBMCs. This TCR came from a female donor in good health and CMV-seronegative. The CDR3 nucleotides are TGTGCCAGCAGCGTAGCCCAGGGGAAAGAGACCCAGTACTTC. Its translation is CASSVAQGKETQYF.